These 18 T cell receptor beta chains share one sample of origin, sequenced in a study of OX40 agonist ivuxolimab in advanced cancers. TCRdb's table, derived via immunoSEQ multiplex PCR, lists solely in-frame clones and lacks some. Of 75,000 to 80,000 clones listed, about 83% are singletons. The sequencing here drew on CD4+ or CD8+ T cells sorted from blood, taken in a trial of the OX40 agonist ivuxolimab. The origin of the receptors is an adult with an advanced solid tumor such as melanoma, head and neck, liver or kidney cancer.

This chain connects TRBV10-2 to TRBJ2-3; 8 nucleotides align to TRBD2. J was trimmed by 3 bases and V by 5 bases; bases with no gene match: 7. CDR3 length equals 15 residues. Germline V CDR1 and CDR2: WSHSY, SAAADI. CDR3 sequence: CASSPLAGGTDTQYF. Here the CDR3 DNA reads TGCGCCAGCAGTCCACTCGCGGGAGGAACAGATACGCAGTATTTT.

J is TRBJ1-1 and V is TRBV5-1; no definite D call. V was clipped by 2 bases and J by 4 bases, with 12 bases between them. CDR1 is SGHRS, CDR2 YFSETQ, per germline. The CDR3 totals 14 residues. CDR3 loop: CASSFSLSGTEAFF. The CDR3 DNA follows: TGCGCCAGCAGCTTTAGCCTTTCCGGCACTGAAGCTTTCTTT.

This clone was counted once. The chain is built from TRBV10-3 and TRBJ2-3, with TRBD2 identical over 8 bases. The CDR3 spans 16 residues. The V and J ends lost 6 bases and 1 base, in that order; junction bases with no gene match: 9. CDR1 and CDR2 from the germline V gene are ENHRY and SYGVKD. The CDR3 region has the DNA TGTGCCATCAGCGGGAGGGGAGCGGGGGGCACAGATACGCAGTATTTT. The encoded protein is CAISGRGAGGTDTQYF.

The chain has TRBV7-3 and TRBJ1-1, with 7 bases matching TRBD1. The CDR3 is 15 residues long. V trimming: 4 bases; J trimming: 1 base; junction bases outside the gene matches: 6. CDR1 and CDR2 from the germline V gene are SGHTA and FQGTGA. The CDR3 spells CASSSQGGANTEAFF. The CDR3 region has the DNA TGTGCCAGCAGCTCTCAGGGGGGCGCGAACACTGAAGCTTTCTTT.

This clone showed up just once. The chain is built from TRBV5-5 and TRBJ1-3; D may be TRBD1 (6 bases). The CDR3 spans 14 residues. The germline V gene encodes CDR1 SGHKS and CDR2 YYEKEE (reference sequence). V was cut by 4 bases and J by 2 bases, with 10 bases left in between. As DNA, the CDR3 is TGTGCCAGCAGCCCTAGGGGGGCTGGAAACACCATATATTTT. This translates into CASSPRGAGNTIYF.

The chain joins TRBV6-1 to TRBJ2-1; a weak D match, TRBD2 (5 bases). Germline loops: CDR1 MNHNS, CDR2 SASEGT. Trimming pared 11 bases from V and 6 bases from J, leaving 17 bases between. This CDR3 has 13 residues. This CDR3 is CACLSAAGNEQFF. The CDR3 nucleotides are TGTGCCTGCTTGTCCGCTGCGGGCAATGAGCAGTTCTTC.

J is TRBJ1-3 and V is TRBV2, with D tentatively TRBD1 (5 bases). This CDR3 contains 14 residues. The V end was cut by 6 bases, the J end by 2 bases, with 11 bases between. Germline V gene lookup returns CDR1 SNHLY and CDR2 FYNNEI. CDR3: CASRPLGAGNTIYF. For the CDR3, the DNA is TGTGCCAGCAGGCCACTAGGGGCTGGAAACACCATATATTTT.

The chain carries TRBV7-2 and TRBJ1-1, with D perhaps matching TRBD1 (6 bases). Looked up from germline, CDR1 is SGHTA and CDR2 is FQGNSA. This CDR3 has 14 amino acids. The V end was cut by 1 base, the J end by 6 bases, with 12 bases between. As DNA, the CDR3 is TGTGCCAGCAGCTTAGGCCCTGGGGGCGCTGAAGCTTTCTTT. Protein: CASSLGPGGAEAFF.

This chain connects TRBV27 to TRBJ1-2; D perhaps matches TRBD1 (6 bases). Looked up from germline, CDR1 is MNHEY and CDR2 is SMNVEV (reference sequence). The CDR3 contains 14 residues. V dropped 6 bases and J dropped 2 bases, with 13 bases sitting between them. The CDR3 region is CASRKTGSNYGYTF. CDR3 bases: TGTGCCAGCAGGAAAACAGGGTCCAACTATGGCTACACCTTC.

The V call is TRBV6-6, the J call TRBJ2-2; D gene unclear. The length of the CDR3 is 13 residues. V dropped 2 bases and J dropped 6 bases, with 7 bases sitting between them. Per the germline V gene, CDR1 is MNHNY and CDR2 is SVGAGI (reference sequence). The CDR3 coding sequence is TGTGCCAGCAGTTACAGGGAATCCGGGGAGCTGTTTTTT. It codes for CASSYRESGELFF.

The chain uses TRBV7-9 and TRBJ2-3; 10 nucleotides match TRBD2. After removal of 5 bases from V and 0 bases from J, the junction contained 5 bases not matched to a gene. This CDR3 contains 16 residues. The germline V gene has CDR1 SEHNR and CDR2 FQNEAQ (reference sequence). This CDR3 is CASSRGTSVSTDTQYF. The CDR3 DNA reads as TGTGCCAGCAGCCGGGGGACTAGCGTAAGCACAGATACGCAGTATTTT. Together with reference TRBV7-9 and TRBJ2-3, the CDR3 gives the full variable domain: DTGVSQNPRHKITKRGQNVTFRCDPISEHNRLYWYRQTLGQGPEFLTYFQNEAQLEKSRLLSDRFSAERPKGSFSTLEIQRTEQGDSAMYLCASSRGTSVSTDTQYFGPGTRLTVL.

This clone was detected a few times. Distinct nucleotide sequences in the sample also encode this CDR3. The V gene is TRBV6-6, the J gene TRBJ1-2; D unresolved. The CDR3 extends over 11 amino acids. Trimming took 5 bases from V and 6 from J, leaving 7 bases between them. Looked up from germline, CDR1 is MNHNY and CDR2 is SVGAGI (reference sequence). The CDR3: CASSPGDGYTF. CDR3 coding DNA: TGTGCCAGCAGTCCCGGAGATGGCTACACCTTC.

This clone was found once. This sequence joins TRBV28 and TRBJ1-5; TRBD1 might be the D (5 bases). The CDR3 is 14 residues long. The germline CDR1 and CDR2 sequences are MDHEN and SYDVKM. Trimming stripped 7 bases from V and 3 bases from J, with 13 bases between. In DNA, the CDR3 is TGTGCCAGCACCATCGGGACCTTCAATCAGCCCCAGCATTTT. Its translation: CASTIGTFNQPQHF.

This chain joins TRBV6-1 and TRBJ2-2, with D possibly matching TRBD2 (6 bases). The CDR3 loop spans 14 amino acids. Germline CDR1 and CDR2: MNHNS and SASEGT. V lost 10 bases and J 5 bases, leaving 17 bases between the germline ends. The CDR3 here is CATGVTGTTGELFF. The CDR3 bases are TGTGCCACGGGGGTAACAGGAACAACCGGGGAGCTGTTTTTT.

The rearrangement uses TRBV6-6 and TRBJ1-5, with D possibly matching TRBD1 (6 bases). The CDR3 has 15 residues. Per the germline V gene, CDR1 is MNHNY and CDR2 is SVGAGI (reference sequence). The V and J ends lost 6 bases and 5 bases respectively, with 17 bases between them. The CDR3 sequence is CASSRGQQPYQPQHF. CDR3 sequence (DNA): TGTGCCAGCAGCCGAGGACAGCAGCCCTATCAGCCCCAGCATTTT.

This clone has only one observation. CDR3 protein: CASSQGYSSSYEQYF. Written as DNA, the CDR3 is TGTGCCAGCAGTCAGGGTTACTCTTCTTCCTACGAGCAGTACTTC. The rearrangement links TRBV6-1 to TRBJ2-7, with D tentatively TRBD1 (5 bases). The CDR3 has 15 residues. Germline V CDR1 and CDR2: MNHNS, SASEGT. Trimming took 5 bases from V and 1 from J, leaving 15 bases between them.

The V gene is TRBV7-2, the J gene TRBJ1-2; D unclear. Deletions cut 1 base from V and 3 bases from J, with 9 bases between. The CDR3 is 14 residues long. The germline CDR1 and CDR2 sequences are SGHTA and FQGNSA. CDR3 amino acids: CASSLVSADYGYTF. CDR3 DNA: TGTGCCAGCAGCTTAGTATCGGCGGACTATGGCTACACCTTC.

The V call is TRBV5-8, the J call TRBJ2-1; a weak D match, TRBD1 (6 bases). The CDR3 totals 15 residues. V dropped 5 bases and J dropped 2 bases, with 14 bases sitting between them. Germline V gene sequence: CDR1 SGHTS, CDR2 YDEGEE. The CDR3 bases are TGTGCCAGCAGTTCACAGGGCCGAACCTACAATGAGCAGTTCTTC. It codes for CASSSQGRTYNEQFF.